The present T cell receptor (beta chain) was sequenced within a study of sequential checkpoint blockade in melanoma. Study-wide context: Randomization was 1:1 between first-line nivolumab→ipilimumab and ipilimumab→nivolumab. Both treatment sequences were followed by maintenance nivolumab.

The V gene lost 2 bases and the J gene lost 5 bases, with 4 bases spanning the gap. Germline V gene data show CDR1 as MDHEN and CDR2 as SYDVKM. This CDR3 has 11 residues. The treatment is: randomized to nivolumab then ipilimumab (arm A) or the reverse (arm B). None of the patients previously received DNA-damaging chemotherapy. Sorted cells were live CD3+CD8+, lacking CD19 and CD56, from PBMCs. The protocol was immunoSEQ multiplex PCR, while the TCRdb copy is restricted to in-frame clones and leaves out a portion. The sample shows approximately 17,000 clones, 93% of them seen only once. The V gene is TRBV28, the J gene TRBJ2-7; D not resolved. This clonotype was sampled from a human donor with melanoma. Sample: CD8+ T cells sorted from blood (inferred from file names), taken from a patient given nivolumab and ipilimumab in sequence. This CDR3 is CASSLGHEQYF. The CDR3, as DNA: TGTGCCAGCAGTTTAGGCCACGAGCAGTACTTC.